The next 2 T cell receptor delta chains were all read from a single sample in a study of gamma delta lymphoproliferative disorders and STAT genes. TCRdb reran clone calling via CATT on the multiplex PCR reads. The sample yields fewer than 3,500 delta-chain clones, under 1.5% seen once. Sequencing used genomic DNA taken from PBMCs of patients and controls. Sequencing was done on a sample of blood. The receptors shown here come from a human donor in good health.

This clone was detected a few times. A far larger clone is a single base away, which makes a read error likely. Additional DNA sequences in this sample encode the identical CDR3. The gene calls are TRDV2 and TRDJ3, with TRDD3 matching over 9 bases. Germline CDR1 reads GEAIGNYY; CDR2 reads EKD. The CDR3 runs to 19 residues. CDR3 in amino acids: CACDTVTGGPNPDTRQMFF. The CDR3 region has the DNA TGTGCCTGCGACACCGTTACTGGGGGACCGAACCCGGACACCCGACAGATGTTTTTC.

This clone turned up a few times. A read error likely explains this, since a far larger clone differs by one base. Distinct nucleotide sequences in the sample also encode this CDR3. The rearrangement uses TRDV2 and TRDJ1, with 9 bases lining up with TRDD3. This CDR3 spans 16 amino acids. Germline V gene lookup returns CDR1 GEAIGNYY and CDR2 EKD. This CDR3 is CACDNLLGEYTDKLIF. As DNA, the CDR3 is TGTGCCTGTGACAACCTACTGGGGGAGTACACCGACAAACTCATCTTT.